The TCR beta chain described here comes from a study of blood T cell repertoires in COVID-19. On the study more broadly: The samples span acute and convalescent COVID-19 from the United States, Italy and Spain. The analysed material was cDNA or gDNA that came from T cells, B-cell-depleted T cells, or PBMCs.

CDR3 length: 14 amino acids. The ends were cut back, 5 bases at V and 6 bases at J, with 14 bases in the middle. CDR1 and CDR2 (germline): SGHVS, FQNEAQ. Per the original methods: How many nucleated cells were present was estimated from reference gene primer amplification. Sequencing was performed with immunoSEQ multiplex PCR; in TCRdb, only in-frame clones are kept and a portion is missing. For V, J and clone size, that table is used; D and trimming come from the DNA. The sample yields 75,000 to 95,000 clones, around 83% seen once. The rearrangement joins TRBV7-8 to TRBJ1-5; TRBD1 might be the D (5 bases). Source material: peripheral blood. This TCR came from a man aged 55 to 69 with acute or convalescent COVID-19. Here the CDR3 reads CASSARGVAQPQHF. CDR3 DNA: TGTGCCAGCAGCGCACGGGGGGTGGCTCAGCCCCAGCATTTT.